The TCR beta chain described here comes from a study of a mutant IDH1 vaccine in newly diagnosed glioma. Study in general: With temozolomide cycles, or 4-6 weeks after radiotherapy alone, vaccination was started. Before enrollment, the patients had been treated with radiotherapy alone, temozolomide alone, or both together. Most of them had received both. At week 47 came visit V13, while visit V12 had come at week 35.

Produced via immunoSEQ multiplex PCR; TCRdb's table is partial and in-frame only. The sample lists about 84,000 clones, approximately 78% occurring once. Study results and limitations: Top peripheral T cell clonotype shifts appeared unrelated to pseudoprogression.

Time point of the sample: week 47, end of study. Each dose of the vaccine consisted of 300 ug of mutant IDH1 20-mer peptide, with topical imiquimod. Turning to this clone: The antigen remains unidentified.

V dropped 5 bases and J dropped 0 bases, with 11 bases sitting between them. This CDR3 is built from 13 residues. Germline loops: CDR1 GTSNPN, CDR2 SVGIG (reference sequence). The chain combines TRBV30 with TRBJ2-7, with D unresolved. The material was PBMCs, obtained from a glioma patient whose treatment included an IDH1 peptide vaccine. The TCR sequence derives from a man aged 35 to 55 with glioma. The CDR3 DNA follows: TGTGCCTGGTGCTTCCCCTCCTCCTACGAGCAGTACTTC. It is translated as CAWCFPSSYEQYF.